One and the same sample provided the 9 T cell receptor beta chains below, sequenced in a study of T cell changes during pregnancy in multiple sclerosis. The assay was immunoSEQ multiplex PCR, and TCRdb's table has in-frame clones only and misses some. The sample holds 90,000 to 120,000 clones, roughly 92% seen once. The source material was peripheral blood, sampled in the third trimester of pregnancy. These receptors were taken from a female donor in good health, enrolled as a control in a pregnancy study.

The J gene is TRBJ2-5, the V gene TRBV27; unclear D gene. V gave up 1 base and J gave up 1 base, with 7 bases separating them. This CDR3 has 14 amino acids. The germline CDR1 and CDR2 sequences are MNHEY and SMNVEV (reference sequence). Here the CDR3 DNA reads TGTGCCAGCAGTTTATGGGCGTCCCAAGAGACCCAGTACTTC. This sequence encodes CASSLWASQETQYF.

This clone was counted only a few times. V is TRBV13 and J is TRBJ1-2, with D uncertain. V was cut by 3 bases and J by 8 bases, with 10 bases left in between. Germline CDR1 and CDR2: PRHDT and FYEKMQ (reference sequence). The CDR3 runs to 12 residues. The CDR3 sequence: CASSFERWGYTF. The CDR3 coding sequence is TGTGCCAGCAGCTTTGAACGGTGGGGCTACACCTTC.

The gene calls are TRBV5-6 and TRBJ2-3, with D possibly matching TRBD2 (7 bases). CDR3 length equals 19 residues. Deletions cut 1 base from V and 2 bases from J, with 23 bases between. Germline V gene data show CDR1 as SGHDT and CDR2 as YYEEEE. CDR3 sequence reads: CASSLQSRGPRGYTDTQYF. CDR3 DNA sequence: TGTGCCAGCAGCTTGCAGTCGCGGGGGCCACGGGGGTACACAGATACGCAGTATTTT.

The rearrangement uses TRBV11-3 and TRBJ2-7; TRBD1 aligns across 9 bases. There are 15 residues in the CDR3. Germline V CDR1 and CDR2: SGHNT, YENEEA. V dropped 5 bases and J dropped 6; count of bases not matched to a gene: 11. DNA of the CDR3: TGTGCCAGCAGCCCCCGGGACAGGGCGATCGGCGAGCAGTACTTC. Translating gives CASSPRDRAIGEQYF. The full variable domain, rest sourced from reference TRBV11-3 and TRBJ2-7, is EAGVVQSPRYKIIEKKQPVAFWCNPISGHNTLYWYLQNLGQGPELLIRYENEEAVDDSQLPKDRFSAERLKGVDSTLKIQPAELGDSAVYLCASSPRDRAIGEQYFGPGTRLTVT.

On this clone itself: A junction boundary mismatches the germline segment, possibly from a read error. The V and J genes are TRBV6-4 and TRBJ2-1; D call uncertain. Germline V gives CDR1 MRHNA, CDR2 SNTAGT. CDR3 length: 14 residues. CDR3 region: CASSDSSPYTEQFF. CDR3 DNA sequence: TGTGCCAGCAGTGACTCCTCCCCATACACTGAGCAGTTCTTC.

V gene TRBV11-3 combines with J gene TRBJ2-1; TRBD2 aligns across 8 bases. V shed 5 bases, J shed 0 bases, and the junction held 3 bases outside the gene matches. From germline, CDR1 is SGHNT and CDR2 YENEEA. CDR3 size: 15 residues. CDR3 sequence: CASSPGGLSYNEQFF. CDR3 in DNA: TGTGCCAGCAGCCCGGGGGGGCTCTCCTACAATGAGCAGTTCTTC.

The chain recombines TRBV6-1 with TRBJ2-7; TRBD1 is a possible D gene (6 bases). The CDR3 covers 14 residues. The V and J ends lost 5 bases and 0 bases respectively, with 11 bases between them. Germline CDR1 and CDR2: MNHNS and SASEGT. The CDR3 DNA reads TGTGCCAGCAGTTGGACAGAGAACTCCTACGAGCAGTACTTC. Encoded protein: CASSWTENSYEQYF.

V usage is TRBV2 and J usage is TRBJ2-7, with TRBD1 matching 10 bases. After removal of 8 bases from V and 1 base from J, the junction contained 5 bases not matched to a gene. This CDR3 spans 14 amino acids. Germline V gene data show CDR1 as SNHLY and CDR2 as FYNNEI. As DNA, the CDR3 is TGTGCCAGCGCCGGACAGGGGGGGTCCTACGAGCAGTACTTC. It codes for CASAGQGGSYEQYF. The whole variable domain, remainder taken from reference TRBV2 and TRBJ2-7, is EPEVTQTPSHQVTQMGQEVILRCVPISNHLYFYWYRQILGQKVEFLVSFYNNEISEKSEIFDDQFSVERPDGSNFTLKIRSTKLEDSAMYFCASAGQGGSYEQYFGPGTRLTVT.

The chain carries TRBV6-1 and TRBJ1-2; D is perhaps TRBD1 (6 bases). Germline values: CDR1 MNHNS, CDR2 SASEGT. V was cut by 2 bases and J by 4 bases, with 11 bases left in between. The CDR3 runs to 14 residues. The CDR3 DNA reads TGTGCCAGCAGTGAATTGGCAGGGGCCTATGGCTACACCTTC. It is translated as CASSELAGAYGYTF.